Listed below are T cell receptor beta chains from one sample, sequenced in a study of identical twins. TCRdb called the 5' RACE reads again in MiXCR, with one record for every CDR3 protein. The table includes 400,000 or so distinct CDR3 sequences, roughly 10% detected once. The sample consisted of naive T cells sorted from blood. The receptors shown here come from a woman between 45 and 65 years old in good health. Each CDR3 is given with its conserved first and last residue.

CDR3 protein,J gene,V gene
CASRSPGGDVVF,TRBJ2-1,TRBV7-8
CASSLEVSGSQETQYF,TRBJ2-5,TRBV12-3/TRBV12-4
CASSVTLLAGLGPNEQFF,TRBJ2-1,TRBV5-5
CASHPPGTGDHYGYTF,TRBJ1-2,TRBV6-2/TRBV6-3
CASSIVGGGSDTQYF,TRBJ2-3,TRBV5-4
CASSTRDSFHGYTF,TRBJ1-2,TRBV12-3/TRBV12-4
CASRSRGREGETQYF,TRBJ2-5,TRBV12-3/TRBV12-4
CASSLGGKGNEQFF,TRBJ2-1,TRBV7-3
CSAQTGITEAFF,TRBJ1-1,TRBV29-1
CASSRDNTGELFF,TRBJ2-2,TRBV7-7
CASSQVGNRVANEQFF,TRBJ2-1,TRBV4-1
CASSPGTSGSIRELFF,TRBJ2-2,TRBV5-1
CASSHTGWRTNTGELFF,TRBJ2-2,TRBV3-1
CSARVGTSGSYEQYF,TRBJ2-7,TRBV20-1
CASSLSRLAGEQFF,TRBJ2-1,TRBV9
CASSRDRVSIGDTGELFF,TRBJ2-2,TRBV2